A selection of T cell receptor beta chains follows, all from one sample in a study of T cell responses to AZD1222 COVID-19 vaccine. TCRdb's copy holds only in-frame clones and misses some; the assay was immunoSEQ multiplex PCR. The sample shows roughly 140,000 clones, about nine tenths of them seen only once. Sample: peripheral blood, taken after recovery from COVID-19. The receptors stem from an adult who had recovered from COVID-19. Both conserved end residues are part of each CDR3. The order of the fields is J gene, D gene, V gene, clone size, CDR3 DNA, CDR3 protein. The D gene is left open where the match is weak. Only some rows state a clone size, as once, few, many or a class for expanded clones.

j_call: TRBJ2-7
d_call: .
v_call: TRBV13
clone_size: .
cdr3_nt: TGTGCCAGCGGGGCCACGAGCTCCTACGAGCAGTACTTC
cdr3_aa: CASGATSSYEQYF

j_call: TRBJ1-1
d_call: .
v_call: TRBV7-9
clone_size: .
cdr3_nt: TGTGCCAGCAGCTTAGTAAGGGCCGAGAACACTGAAGCTTTCTTT
cdr3_aa: CASSLVRAENTEAFF

j_call: TRBJ1-2
d_call: .
v_call: TRBV28
clone_size: .
cdr3_nt: TGTGCCAGCAGTTTACCCGGACAGAGGGGCTACACCTTC
cdr3_aa: CASSLPGQRGYTF

j_call: TRBJ1-1
d_call: .
v_call: TRBV12-3/TRBV12-4
clone_size: .
cdr3_nt: TGTGCCAGCAGTTCCTACAGGGACACTGAAGCTTTCTTT
cdr3_aa: CASSSYRDTEAFF

j_call: TRBJ1-1
d_call: .
v_call: TRBV7-2
clone_size: .
cdr3_nt: TGTGCCAGCAGCTTAGCTGGGGGCTTCACTGAAGCTTTCTTT
cdr3_aa: CASSLAGGFTEAFF

j_call: TRBJ2-5
d_call: TRBD1
v_call: TRBV6-2/TRBV6-3
clone_size: .
cdr3_nt: TGTGCCAGCAGCCGGAACAGGGGACAAGAGACCCAGTACTTC
cdr3_aa: CASSRNRGQETQYF

j_call: TRBJ2-7
d_call: TRBD1
v_call: TRBV19
clone_size: .
cdr3_nt: TGTGCCAGTAGTCCCCGGGACAGATACGAGCAGTACTTC
cdr3_aa: CASSPRDRYEQYF

j_call: TRBJ2-1
d_call: TRBD2
v_call: TRBV28
clone_size: .
cdr3_nt: TGTGCCAGCAGCGCCGGGACTAGCCCCTACAATGAGCAGTTCTTC
cdr3_aa: CASSAGTSPYNEQFF

j_call: TRBJ2-7
d_call: TRBD1
v_call: TRBV5-4
clone_size: .
cdr3_nt: TGTGCCAGCAGCCAGGACAGGCGCTCCTACGAGCAGTACTTC
cdr3_aa: CASSQDRRSYEQYF

j_call: TRBJ2-7
d_call: TRBD2
v_call: TRBV6-5
clone_size: few
cdr3_nt: TGTGCCAGCAGGAGACTAGCGGGGAAATACGAGCAGTACTTC
cdr3_aa: CASRRLAGKYEQYF

j_call: TRBJ2-7
d_call: TRBD1
v_call: TRBV9
clone_size: .
cdr3_nt: TGTGCCAGCAGCCCCGGGACAGCCAGCTCCTACGAGCAGTACTTC
cdr3_aa: CASSPGTASSYEQYF

j_call: TRBJ2-3
d_call: TRBD1
v_call: TRBV6-6
clone_size: .
cdr3_nt: TGTGCCAGCATGGGACAGAGCACAGATACGCAGTATTTT
cdr3_aa: CASMGQSTDTQYF

j_call: TRBJ2-7
d_call: .
v_call: TRBV6-5
clone_size: once
cdr3_nt: TGTGCCAGCAGACTAGTCTACGAGCAGTACTTC
cdr3_aa: CASRLVYEQYF

j_call: TRBJ2-7
d_call: TRBD2
v_call: TRBV28
clone_size: .
cdr3_nt: TGTGCCAGCAGTTTAGCGGGAGGGCCCTACGAGCAGTACTTC
cdr3_aa: CASSLAGGPYEQYF

j_call: TRBJ1-2
d_call: .
v_call: TRBV4-3
clone_size: few
cdr3_nt: TGCGCCAGCAGCCAAGATGGGGGCTATGGCTACACCTTC
cdr3_aa: CASSQDGGYGYTF

j_call: TRBJ2-1
d_call: TRBD2
v_call: TRBV5-1
clone_size: .
cdr3_nt: TGCGCCAGCAGCCTGGGCTTTACTAGCGGTGAGCAGTTCTTC
cdr3_aa: CASSLGFTSGEQFF

j_call: TRBJ1-1
d_call: .
v_call: TRBV6-1
clone_size: .
cdr3_nt: TGTGCCAGCAGTGAAAGCACAGGGATGGGTACTGAAGCTTTCTTT
cdr3_aa: CASSESTGMGTEAFF

j_call: TRBJ1-1
d_call: .
v_call: TRBV19
clone_size: .
cdr3_nt: TGTGCCAGTAGTCCCTTACTCAGGGCCGGGGGCACTGAAGCTTTCTTT
cdr3_aa: CASSPLLRAGGTEAFF

j_call: TRBJ1-3
d_call: .
v_call: TRBV2
clone_size: .
cdr3_nt: TGTGCCAGCAGTGTAAGCAGGGGCTCTGGAAACACCATATATTTT
cdr3_aa: CASSVSRGSGNTIYF

j_call: TRBJ2-3
d_call: .
v_call: TRBV4-2
clone_size: .
cdr3_nt: TGTGCCAGCGGATCGGACAGATCCACAGATACGCAGTATTTT
cdr3_aa: CASGSDRSTDTQYF

j_call: TRBJ2-6
d_call: .
v_call: TRBV29-1
clone_size: .
cdr3_nt: TGCAGCGTGAGCCGGGACGTAGACTCTGGGGCCAACGTCCTGACTTTC
cdr3_aa: CSVSRDVDSGANVLTF

j_call: TRBJ1-5
d_call: TRBD1
v_call: TRBV2
clone_size: .
cdr3_nt: TGTGCCAGCAGGAAAACAGGGGGTACGAGCAATCAGCCCCAGCATTTT
cdr3_aa: CASRKTGGTSNQPQHF

j_call: TRBJ2-4
d_call: .
v_call: TRBV7-9
clone_size: .
cdr3_nt: TGTGCCAGCAGCCCCCCCGGGGAGGCCAAAAACATTCAGTACTTC
cdr3_aa: CASSPPGEAKNIQYF

j_call: TRBJ1-2
d_call: .
v_call: TRBV6-1
clone_size: .
cdr3_nt: TGTGCCAGCAGTGAAAGTGGGTACTATGGCTACACCTTC
cdr3_aa: CASSESGYYGYTF

j_call: TRBJ1-1
d_call: .
v_call: TRBV11-2
clone_size: .
cdr3_nt: TGTGCCAGCAGCTGGGGGGTTGAGTTTGAAGCTTTCTTT
cdr3_aa: CASSWGVEFEAFF

j_call: TRBJ2-7
d_call: .
v_call: TRBV24-1
clone_size: .
cdr3_nt: TGTGCCACCTTCCGCGACCCGACTCCCTACGAGCAGTACTTC
cdr3_aa: CATFRDPTPYEQYF

j_call: TRBJ2-5
d_call: TRBD1
v_call: TRBV5-1
clone_size: .
cdr3_nt: TGCGCCAGCAGCTTGGGGGACAGGAAAGAGACCCAGTACTTC
cdr3_aa: CASSLGDRKETQYF

j_call: TRBJ2-7
d_call: .
v_call: TRBV5-1
clone_size: .
cdr3_nt: TGCGCCAGCAGCACCTTGTCGGGATCTGCCTACGAGCAGTACTTC
cdr3_aa: CASSTLSGSAYEQYF

j_call: TRBJ1-1
d_call: .
v_call: TRBV6-5
clone_size: .
cdr3_nt: TGTGCCAGCAAAGAGACTACGAACACTGAAGCTTTCTTT
cdr3_aa: CASKETTNTEAFF

j_call: TRBJ2-5
d_call: .
v_call: TRBV4-3
clone_size: .
cdr3_nt: TGCGCCAGCAGCCAAGAAGGGTTAACGGCAGAGACCCAGTACTTC
cdr3_aa: CASSQEGLTAETQYF

j_call: TRBJ2-7
d_call: TRBD1
v_call: TRBV27
clone_size: .
cdr3_nt: TGTGCCAGCAGACCAGGACAGGGAGGTTTCTACGAGCAGTACTTC
cdr3_aa: CASRPGQGGFYEQYF

j_call: TRBJ2-7
d_call: .
v_call: TRBV10-3
clone_size: .
cdr3_nt: TGTGCCATCAGCCGGGACCGAACAAGCTCCTACGAGCAGTACTTC
cdr3_aa: CAISRDRTSSYEQYF

j_call: TRBJ2-2
d_call: TRBD2
v_call: TRBV7-3
clone_size: .
cdr3_nt: TGTGCCAGCAGCGCGCGGGAACTAGCGGGAGAGCTCGCGAACACCGGGGAGCTGTTTTTT
cdr3_aa: CASSARELAGELANTGELFF

j_call: TRBJ1-6
d_call: .
v_call: TRBV27
clone_size: .
cdr3_nt: TGTGCCAGCAGCACCCTAGGTAATTCACCCCTCCACTTT
cdr3_aa: CASSTLGNSPLHF

j_call: TRBJ1-1
d_call: .
v_call: TRBV5-1
clone_size: .
cdr3_nt: TGCGCCAGCAGCTTGCTAAAGGAGGGCGGTGAAGCTTTCTTT
cdr3_aa: CASSLLKEGGEAFF

j_call: TRBJ1-1
d_call: .
v_call: TRBV12-3/TRBV12-4
clone_size: .
cdr3_nt: TGTGCCAGCAGTTTAGTCAGGGTCACTGAAGCTTTCTTT
cdr3_aa: CASSLVRVTEAFF

j_call: TRBJ2-3
d_call: .
v_call: TRBV18
clone_size: once
cdr3_nt: TGTGCCAGCTCACCACGCAGAAGCACAGATACGCAGTATTTT
cdr3_aa: CASSPRRSTDTQYF